A selection of T cell receptor beta chains follows, all from one sample in a study of cytomegalovirus exposure and HLA in healthy donors. Sequenced by immunoSEQ multiplex PCR; TCRdb stores in-frame clones only, minus some. The table records about 120,000 clones, about three quarters of them present only once. The sample taken for sequencing was PBMCs. The receptors shown here come from a female donor in good health and CMV-seronegative. CDR3s include the opening cysteine and the closing phenylalanine or tryptophan. The D gene is left open where the match is weak. Part of the rows lack a size; the others show once, few, many or a class for expanded clones.

clone size: -; D gene: TRBD1; J gene: TRBJ2-7; V gene: TRBV4-1; CDR3 protein: CASSHPGQGGTYEQYF; CDR3 DNA: TGCGCCAGCAGCCATCCCGGACAGGGGGGTACCTACGAGCAGTACTTC
clone size: -; D gene: TRBD2; J gene: TRBJ2-2; V gene: TRBV9; CDR3 protein: CASSEGTSAVRTGELFF; CDR3 DNA: TGTGCCAGCAGCGAGGGGACTAGCGCGGTACGGACCGGGGAGCTGTTTTTT
clone size: once; D gene: TRBD2; J gene: TRBJ2-2; V gene: TRBV6-5; CDR3 protein: CASSPSGRAGGELFF; CDR3 DNA: TGTGCCAGCAGCCCTAGCGGGAGGGCCGGCGGGGAGCTGTTTTTT
clone size: -; D gene: TRBD1; J gene: TRBJ1-3; V gene: TRBV28; CDR3 protein: CASSASTGVRGNTIYF; CDR3 DNA: TGTGCCAGCAGTGCCTCGACAGGGGTACGTGGAAACACCATATATTTT
clone size: -; D gene: TRBD2; J gene: TRBJ2-7; V gene: TRBV9; CDR3 protein: CASSVGLAGREQYF; CDR3 DNA: TGTGCCAGCAGCGTAGGACTAGCGGGTAGGGAGCAGTACTTC
clone size: once; D gene: TRBD1; J gene: TRBJ1-1; V gene: TRBV28; CDR3 protein: CASSEWGQSNTEAFF; CDR3 DNA: TGTGCCAGCAGTGAGTGGGGACAGTCTAACACTGAAGCTTTCTTT
clone size: few; D gene: TRBD1; J gene: TRBJ1-6; V gene: TRBV15; CDR3 protein: CATSSPGGTEYSPLHF; CDR3 DNA: TGTGCCACCAGCAGCCCAGGGGGGACGGAGTATTCACCCCTCCACTTT
clone size: -; D gene: TRBD1; J gene: TRBJ2-7; V gene: TRBV25-1; CDR3 protein: CASSEWGQGLSYEQYF; CDR3 DNA: TGTGCCAGCAGTGAATGGGGACAGGGGCTATCCTACGAGCAGTACTTC
clone size: -; D gene: -; J gene: TRBJ1-2; V gene: TRBV11-2; CDR3 protein: CASSQLKGANYGYTF; CDR3 DNA: TGTGCCAGCAGCCAACTTAAAGGAGCCAACTATGGCTACACCTTC
clone size: -; D gene: -; J gene: TRBJ2-2; V gene: TRBV18; CDR3 protein: CASSPPSGWVSTGELFF; CDR3 DNA: TGTGCCAGCTCACCACCGTCCGGGTGGGTAAGCACCGGGGAGCTGTTTTTT
clone size: -; D gene: TRBD2; J gene: TRBJ2-1; V gene: TRBV4-1; CDR3 protein: CASSPTSGYYNEQFF; CDR3 DNA: TGCGCCAGCAGCCCGACTAGCGGGTATTACAATGAGCAGTTCTTC